This entry lists 26 T cell receptor beta chains sequenced from one sample in a study of spatial heterogeneity in lung cancer. Time point noted: sample taken at primary tumor resection. General observations from the study: The study found that expanded intratumoral alpha and beta TCR counts tracked tumor mutation counts.

No antigens are known for them. TCRdb re-called the 5' RACE reads through MiXCR, storing one row per CDR3 protein. The table has about 30,000 distinct CDR3 sequences, just over 7% seen once; the top ten hold approximately 23%. Sequenced here: lung tumor tissue, sampled at surgery. Receptors were obtained from a male donor with early-stage non-small cell lung cancer.

This clonotype was counted at least ten times. This chain joins TRBV6-6 and TRBJ2-1; no reliable D call. The CDR3 is 12 residues long. V lost 3 bases and J 3 bases, leaving 3 bases between the germline ends. The V gene's germline CDR1 is MNHNY and CDR2 SVGAGI (reference sequence). The CDR3, as DNA: TGTGCCAGCAGTTATATCTACAATGAGCAGTTCTTC. It encodes CASSYIYNEQFF.

The rearrangement joins TRBV5-1 to TRBJ2-7, with a weak D call TRBD1 (5 bases). The CDR3 runs to 13 residues. The V gene's germline CDR1 is SGHRS and CDR2 YFSETQ. The V gene lost 10 bases and the J gene lost 3 bases, with 17 bases spanning the gap. CDR3 in amino acids: CASRQGGIYEQYF. As DNA, the CDR3 is TGCGCCTCGCGGCAGGGTGGAATCTACGAGCAGTACTTC.

This clonotype was picked up many times. The chain combines TRBV7-2 with TRBJ2-1, with 8 bases lining up with TRBD2. The CDR3 length is 14 residues. The V gene's germline CDR1 is SGHTA and CDR2 FQGNSA. V was pared by 5 bases and J by 9 bases, with 9 bases of the junction left unmatched. The CDR3 is CASSPWTSRGEQFF. CDR3 DNA sequence: TGTGCCAGCAGCCCCTGGACTAGCAGGGGTGAGCAGTTCTTC.

The chain combines TRBV28 with TRBJ1-5; weak D call: TRBD1 (5 bases). Germline CDR1 and CDR2: MDHEN and SYDVKM. V was shortened by 6 bases and J by 0 bases, with 12 bases between the two germline ends. CDR3 length: 15 amino acids. The CDR3 loop reads CASSVGTPSNQPQHF. CDR3 bases: TGTGCCAGCAGCGTCGGGACTCCTAGCAATCAGCCCCAGCATTTT. The full variable domain, its missing parts supplied by reference TRBV28 and TRBJ1-5, is DVKVTQSSRYLVKRTGEKVFLECVQDMDHENMFWYRQDPGLGLRLIYFSYDVKMKEKGDIPEGYSVSREKKERFSLILESASTNQTSMYLCASSVGTPSNQPQHFGDGTRLSIL.

Note on this clonotype: This clone may be a read error of a much larger clone one base away. The chain joins TRBV29-1 to TRBJ2-1; 7 bases match TRBD1. The J call is uncertain, as TRBJ2-7 better fits the DNA end. The germline V gene has CDR1 SQVTM and CDR2 ANQGSEA. The CDR3 is made up of 14 amino acids. CDR3 loop: CSVEKTGSGNEQYF. The CDR3 DNA is TGCAGCGTTGAAAAGACAGGGAGCGGCAATGAGCAGTACTTC.

This clonotype was detected a few times. The chain has TRBV28 and TRBJ2-1; D gene ambiguous. The CDR3 loop spans 14 amino acids. CDR1 MDHEN and CDR2 SYDVKM come from the germline V gene. Trimming shortened V by 3 bases and J by 5 bases, and 11 bases separated the two germline ends. The CDR3 DNA sequence: TGTGCCAGCAGTTTGTGGGAAAGCGACAATGAGCAGTTCTTC. Its protein product is CASSLWESDNEQFF.

This clonotype was observed a few times. This chain uses TRBV4-1 with TRBJ1-5; no clear D. The CDR3 is 13 amino acids. The V and J ends lost 1 base and 6 bases respectively, with 7 bases between them. Germline CDR1 reads MGHRA; CDR2 reads YSYEKL. DNA of the CDR3: TGCGCCAGCAGCCAAGGGGCCGGTCAGCCCCAGCATTTT. Its translation is CASSQGAGQPQHF.

In its sample, this clonotype was seen many times. V usage is TRBV5-6 and J usage is TRBJ2-7, with 11 bases aligning to TRBD1. Trimming at V came to 3 bases and at J to 7 bases, leaving 6 bases not matched to a gene. Germline V gives CDR1 SGHDT, CDR2 YYEEEE. The CDR3 extends over 14 amino acids. The CDR3 DNA sequence: TGTGCCAGCAGCTCCGGGACAGGGGGAAGAGAGCAGTACTTC. It translates to CASSSGTGGREQYF.

This clonotype was seen many times. V usage is TRBV28 and J usage is TRBJ1-2; D call uncertain. The CDR3 totals 12 residues. Trimming shortened V by 6 bases and J by 7 bases, and 12 bases separated the two germline ends. Germline V gene lookup returns CDR1 MDHEN and CDR2 SYDVKM. The CDR3 bases are TGTGCCAGCAGCAGCGACCCATCTGGCTACACCTTC. As protein: CASSSDPSGYTF.

The J gene is TRBJ2-3, the V gene TRBV4-1; D tentatively fits TRBD1 or TRBD2 (6 bases each). Between the trimmed V and J ends, which lost 1 base and 5 bases, there was a span of 22 bases. From germline, CDR1 is MGHRA and CDR2 YSYEKL. The length of the CDR3 is 18 residues. The CDR3 DNA follows: TGCGCCAGCAGCCAAGTCCCAACGGTAGGGGGGCCCCTAGATACGCAGTATTTT. It codes for CASSQVPTVGGPLDTQYF.

This clonotype was recorded at least ten times. The chain combines TRBV20-1 with TRBJ1-1, with D perhaps TRBD1 (6 bases). V was trimmed by 6 bases and J by 4 bases, leaving 30 bases between them. Per the germline V gene, CDR1 is DFQATT and CDR2 is SNEGSKA (reference sequence). This CDR3 is 18 amino acids long. CDR3 sequence (DNA): TGCAGTGCCGAGCCTTTTTTGCAGGGAGGGGGTTGGGTCACTGAAGCTTTCTTT. It is translated as CSAEPFLQGGGWVTEAFF.

This clonotype was counted many times. The rearrangement links TRBV28 to TRBJ2-7; tentatively, D is TRBD1 (5 bases). V was cut by 4 bases and J by 1 base, with 11 bases left in between. CDR3 length: 14 residues. CDR1 is MDHEN and CDR2 is SYDVKM in the germline V gene. In nucleotides, the CDR3 is TGTGCCAGCAGTTCCCTAGGGGATTCCTACGAGCAGTACTTC. Amino acid sequence: CASSSLGDSYEQYF.

The CDR3 DNA sequence: TGCGCCAGCAGCCAAGATCCGGGATTAACCGTCAGAGAAGCTTTCTTT. Residues: CASSQDPGLTVREAFF. The genes are TRBV4-1 and TRBJ1-1; D gene ambiguous. The V and J ends lost 0 bases and 8 bases respectively, with 19 bases between them. The CDR3 has 16 amino acids. Germline loops: CDR1 MGHRA, CDR2 YSYEKL.

This clonotype has only a few counts. J is TRBJ2-3 and V is TRBV5-1; TRBD1 or TRBD2 may be the D gene (5 bases each). The V end was cut by 5 bases, the J end by 4 bases, with 11 bases between. CDR3 length: 13 residues. Looked up from germline, CDR1 is SGHRS and CDR2 is YFSETQ. The CDR3 DNA reads TGCGCCAGCAGGGCAGGGAGCGCAGATACGCAGTATTTT. Protein: CASRAGSADTQYF.

This clonotype was seen more than once but under ten times. The chain links TRBV5-1 to TRBJ2-2, with D perhaps assigned TRBD1 or TRBD2 (5 bases each). The V gene's germline CDR1 is SGHRS and CDR2 YFSETQ. Trimming took off 5 bases at V and 0 bases at J, with 11 bases between the two ends. The CDR3 extends over 15 amino acids. In DNA form, the CDR3 reads TGCGCCAGCAGTTCTCAGGGAGCGAACACCGGGGAGCTGTTTTTT. This codes for CASSSQGANTGELFF.

The chain joins TRBV6-1 to TRBJ1-1; 9 bases line up with TRBD1. Germline loops: CDR1 MNHNS, CDR2 SASEGT. Unmatched junction bases numbered 6, after V lost 5 bases and J lost 11 bases. This CDR3 has 12 residues. The CDR3 loop reads CASSQQGATAFF. CDR3 nucleotides: TGTGCCAGCAGTCAACAGGGGGCGACGGCTTTCTTT.

The chain is built from TRBV11-3 and TRBJ2-5, with TRBD1 identical over 10 bases. The CDR3 spans 13 residues. V was clipped by 5 bases and J by 5 bases; unmatched bases: 2. Germline-derived CDR1 and CDR2 are SGHNT and YENEEA. The CDR3 DNA reads as TGTGCCAGCAGCGGACAGGGGGACGAGACCCAGTACTTC. It yields the protein CASSGQGDETQYF.

Many counts were recorded for this clonotype. This chain uses TRBV12-3 or TRBV12-4 with TRBJ2-7, with a possible D match to TRBD2 (6 bases). The CDR3 runs 13 residues. V lost 6 bases and J 6 bases, leaving 15 bases between the germline ends. The CDR3, as DNA: TGTGCCAGCAGCGCGACACGGCGGGGCGAGCAGTACTTC. This codes for CASSATRRGEQYF.

This clonotype was counted ten times or more. The chain links TRBV4-3 to TRBJ2-6, with D possibly TRBD1 on 6 matching bases. Germline V gene sequence: CDR1 LGHNA, CDR2 YSLEER. The CDR3 contains 17 residues. Trimming removed 1 base from V and 0 bases from J, with 10 bases in between. The CDR3 DNA reads TGCGCCAGCAGCCAAGCTTACAGGGCCTCTGGGGCCAACGTCCTGACTTTC. It specifies CASSQAYRASGANVLTF.

Many counts were recorded for this clonotype. V is TRBV20-1 and J is TRBJ2-7; D not resolved. Germline V gives CDR1 DFQATT, CDR2 SNEGSKA (reference sequence). Trimming removed 1 base from V and 5 bases from J, with 15 bases in between. This CDR3 region has 14 residues. The DNA of the CDR3 is TGCAGTGCTAGAGGGCCGAATGCGTTCGACGAGCAGTACTTC. This gives the protein CSARGPNAFDEQYF.

This clonotype showed up many times. A read error may produce the germline difference seen at one junction end. This chain links TRBV2 with TRBJ2-7; 7 nucleotides agree with TRBD1. CDR3 size: 11 residues. Germline V gene sequence: CDR1 SNHLY, CDR2 FYNNEI. The CDR3: CASSPTGVPVF. CDR3 in DNA: TGTGCCAGCAGTCCAACAGGGGTCCCCGTTTTC.

V usage is TRBV20-1 and J usage is TRBJ1-1; D unresolved. This CDR3 is 14 amino acids long. Germline CDR1 reads DFQATT; CDR2 reads SNEGSKA (reference sequence). V gave up 6 bases and J gave up 9 bases, with 23 bases separating them. CDR3 sequence (DNA): TGCAGTGCGGTACGGGTGAGAGAACAACCCAAAGCTTTCTTT. Protein: CSAVRVREQPKAFF.

This clonotype was observed many times. The V and J genes are TRBV7-9 and TRBJ2-5; D call uncertain. The CDR3 consists of 16 residues. Trimming cost V 2 bases and J 2 bases, with 15 bases left between them. Germline V gene lookup returns CDR1 SEHNR and CDR2 FQNEAQ (reference sequence). CDR3 coding DNA: TGTGCCAGCAGCTTATCGTGGCAAAGTTTGCAAGAGACCCAGTACTTC. Translation: CASSLSWQSLQETQYF.

The table lists this clonotype with a few counts. The V call is TRBV24-1, the J call TRBJ2-1; TRBD1 aligns across 12 bases. Germline loops: CDR1 KGHDR, CDR2 SFDVKD. The ends lost 3 bases at V and 6 bases at J; junction bases unmatched: 5. There are 16 residues in the CDR3. The CDR3 DNA reads TGTGCCACCAGTGATCCGGGACAGGGGGCGAGCAATGAGCAGTTCTTC. This sequence encodes CATSDPGQGASNEQFF.

This clonotype was counted many times. This chain uses TRBV27 with TRBJ2-7; D not resolved. V lost 2 bases to trimming and J lost 7 bases, with 6 bases between them. This CDR3 spans 11 amino acids. Germline CDR1 is MNHEY and CDR2 is SMNVEV (reference sequence). The CDR3 sequence is CASSLNGEQYF. DNA of the CDR3: TGTGCCAGCAGTTTAAACGGTGAGCAGTACTTC.

This clonotype was detected ten times or more. This chain uses TRBV30 with TRBJ1-1; TRBD1 might be the D (6 bases). CDR1 is GTSNPN and CDR2 is SVGIG in the germline V gene (reference sequence). The CDR3 spans 12 residues. The V end lost 5 bases, the J end lost 3 bases, and 10 bases lay between the germline ends. In DNA form, the CDR3 reads TGTGCCTGGGGGACAACTTACACTGAAGCTTTCTTT. Translation: CAWGTTYTEAFF.